What follows are 9 T cell receptor beta chains derived from one specimen sequenced in a study of T cell responses to AZD1222 COVID-19 vaccine. Measured with immunoSEQ multiplex PCR; TCRdb has only the in-frame clones, and not every one. The table records 160,000 or so clones, more than 85% of them present only once. The sample was peripheral blood, taken 28 days after the second AZD1222 dose. The receptors shown here come from an adult who received the AZD1222 COVID-19 vaccine.

V gene TRBV10-3 combines with J gene TRBJ2-1, with 10 bases fitting TRBD2. V dropped 3 bases and J dropped 7; count of bases not matched to a gene: 12. This CDR3 has 17 residues. Germline CDR1 ENHRY, CDR2 SYGVKD. In DNA form, the CDR3 reads TGTGCCATCAGTGACCCATTGTTGGCTAGCGGGAGTAATGAGCAGTTCTTC. Translation: CAISDPLLASGSNEQFF.

The chain recombines TRBV19 with TRBJ1-3, with TRBD1 as a possible D gene (5 bases). CDR1 and CDR2 from the germline V gene are LNHDA and SQIVND (reference sequence). V lost 9 bases and J 2 bases, leaving 17 bases between the germline ends. The CDR3 is 15 amino acids. CDR3 coding DNA: TGTGCCAGCAATCTGCGGAGGGGAGCTGGAAACACCATATATTTT. Translated: CASNLRRGAGNTIYF.

The V and J genes are TRBV3-1 (or the pseudogene TRBV3-2) and TRBJ1-4; D unclear. Germline V gene sequence: CDR1 LGHDT, CDR2 YNNKEL (reference sequence). CDR3 size: 17 residues. V gave up 0 bases and J gave up 1 base, with 12 bases separating them. DNA of the CDR3: TGTGCCAGCAGCCAAGACCCCCCGCGGGGAACTAATGAAAAACTGTTTTTT. Its protein is CASSQDPPRGTNEKLFF.

The rearrangement uses TRBV7-2 and TRBJ1-5; no clear D. Germline V gene lookup returns CDR1 SGHTA and CDR2 FQGNSA. The CDR3 covers 15 residues. Trimming stripped 2 bases from V and 2 bases from J, with 10 bases between. In nucleotides, the CDR3 is TGTGCCAGCAGCTTAAGTAGGGCCGGCAATCAGCCCCAGCATTTT. Its translation: CASSLSRAGNQPQHF.

The V call is TRBV27, the J call TRBJ2-7; the D is unclear. V dropped 1 base and J dropped 3 bases, with 7 bases sitting between them. The germline gives CDR1 MNHEY, CDR2 SMNVEV (reference sequence). The CDR3 sequence is 13 residues long. In DNA, the CDR3 is TGTGCCAGCAGTTTATTGGAGAACTACGAGCAGTACTTC. Protein sequence: CASSLLENYEQYF.

The V call is TRBV5-4, the J call TRBJ1-3; D remains unclear. The CDR3 covers 15 residues. Germline V lookup: CDR1 SGHNT, CDR2 YYREEE (reference sequence). The V and J ends lost 1 base and 0 bases respectively, with 8 bases between them. This CDR3 is CASSLFPSSGNTIYF. CDR3 DNA sequence: TGTGCCAGCAGCTTGTTTCCGAGCTCTGGAAACACCATATATTTT.

The chain employs TRBV13 and TRBJ2-3, with D hard to call. The CDR3 spans 15 residues. V lost 1 base, J lost 5 bases, and 13 bases lay in between. The germline gives CDR1 PRHDT, CDR2 FYEKMQ (reference sequence). The CDR3 DNA reads as TGTGCCAGCAGCTTAGCACTACAGTGGGGAGATACGCAGTATTTT. Its protein is CASSLALQWGDTQYF.

This chain uses TRBV2 with TRBJ2-7, with D uncertain. Trimming removed 4 bases at V and 0 bases at J, with 4 bases between. Germline V gives CDR1 SNHLY, CDR2 FYNNEI. This CDR3 has 12 residues. CDR3 protein: CASSGDSYEQYF. In nucleotides, the CDR3 is TGTGCCAGCAGTGGGGACTCCTACGAGCAGTACTTC. Looking up the rest from reference TRBV2 and TRBJ2-7 gives the full variable domain: EPEVTQTPSHQVTQMGQEVILRCVPISNHLYFYWYRQILGQKVEFLVSFYNNEISEKSEIFDDQFSVERPDGSNFTLKIRSTKLEDSAMYFCASSGDSYEQYFGPGTRLTVT.

The chain carries TRBV2 and TRBJ1-1; tentatively, D is TRBD1 (6 bases). The CDR3 is 17 residues long. V was cut by 7 bases and J by 1 base, with 22 bases left in between. CDR1 and CDR2 (germline): SNHLY, FYNNEI. Here the CDR3 reads CASTQRYISRGNTEAFF. In DNA form, the CDR3 reads TGTGCCAGCACTCAACGATATATTAGCAGGGGGAACACTGAAGCTTTCTTT.